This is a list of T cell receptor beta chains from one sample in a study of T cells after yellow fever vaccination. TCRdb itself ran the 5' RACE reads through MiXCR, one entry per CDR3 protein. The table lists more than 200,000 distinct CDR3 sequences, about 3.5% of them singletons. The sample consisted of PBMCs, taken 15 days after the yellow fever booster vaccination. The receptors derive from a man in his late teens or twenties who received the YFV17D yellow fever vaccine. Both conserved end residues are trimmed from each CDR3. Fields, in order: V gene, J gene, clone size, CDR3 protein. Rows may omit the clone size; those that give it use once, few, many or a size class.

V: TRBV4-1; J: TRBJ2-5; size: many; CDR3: ASSQETAQETQY
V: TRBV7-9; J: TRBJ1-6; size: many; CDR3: ASSPFGGYNSPLH
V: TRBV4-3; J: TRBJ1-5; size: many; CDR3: ASSQAWGQGGQPQH
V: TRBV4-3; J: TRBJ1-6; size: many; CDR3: ASSQDDRTSPLH
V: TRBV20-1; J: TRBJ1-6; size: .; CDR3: SASSRPSSYNSPLH
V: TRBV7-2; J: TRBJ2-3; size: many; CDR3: ASSLVAQGAGKDTQY
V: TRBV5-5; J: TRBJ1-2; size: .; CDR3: ASSYGGRGNYGYT
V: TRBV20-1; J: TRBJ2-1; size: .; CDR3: SARRKAYNEQF
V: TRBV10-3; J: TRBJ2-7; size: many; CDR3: AISESTGTYEQY
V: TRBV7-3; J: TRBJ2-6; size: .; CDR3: ASSLNGISGANVLT
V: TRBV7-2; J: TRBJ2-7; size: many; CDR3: ASSLGGQVIYEQY
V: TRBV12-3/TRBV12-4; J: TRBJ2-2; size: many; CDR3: ASSPGQGAGELF
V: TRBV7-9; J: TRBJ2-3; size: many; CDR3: ASSLGDRFTDTQY
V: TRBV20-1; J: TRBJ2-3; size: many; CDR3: SAGTSGSSSTDTQY
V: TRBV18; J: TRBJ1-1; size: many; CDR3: ASVLRGMNTEAF
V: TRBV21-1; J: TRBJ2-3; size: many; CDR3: ASSGRTEITDTQY
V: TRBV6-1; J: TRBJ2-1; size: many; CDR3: ASSPSRTSAEQF
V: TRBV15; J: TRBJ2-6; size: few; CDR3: ATSPTLSGANVLT
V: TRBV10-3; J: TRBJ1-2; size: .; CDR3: AIREGVRTTGYT
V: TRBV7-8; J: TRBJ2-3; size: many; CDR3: ASSLVSALGGDTQY
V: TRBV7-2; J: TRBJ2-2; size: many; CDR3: ASSPQRLAAGELF
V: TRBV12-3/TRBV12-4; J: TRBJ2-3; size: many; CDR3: ASSLGGGRTDTQY
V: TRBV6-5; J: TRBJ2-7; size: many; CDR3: ASSPVGTREQY
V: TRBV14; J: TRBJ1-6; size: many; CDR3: ASSQALSAVLH
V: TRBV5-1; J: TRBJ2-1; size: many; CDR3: ASSTGSHEQF
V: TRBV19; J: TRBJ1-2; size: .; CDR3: ASSIVTGVYGYT
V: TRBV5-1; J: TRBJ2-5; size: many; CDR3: ASSLSGYQETQY
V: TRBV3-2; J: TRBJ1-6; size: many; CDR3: ASSQVAVAQGAPLH
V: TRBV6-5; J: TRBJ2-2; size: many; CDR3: ASSSRSGGRGGELF
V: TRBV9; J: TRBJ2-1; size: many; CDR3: ASRSGLGYNEQF
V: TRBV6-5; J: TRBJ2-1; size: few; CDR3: ASSGIDEQF
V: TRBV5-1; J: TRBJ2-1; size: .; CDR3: ASSVEHGLYSYNEQF
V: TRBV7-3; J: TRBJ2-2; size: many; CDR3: ASSSVSTGAGTGELF
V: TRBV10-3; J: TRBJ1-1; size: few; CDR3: AISESGKERDAF
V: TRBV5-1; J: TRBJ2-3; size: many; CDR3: ASSLLVSGYTQY